The 21 T cell receptor beta chains below come from one sample, sequenced in a study of blood T cell repertoires in COVID-19. Clones were read by immunoSEQ multiplex PCR, and TCRdb kept only the in-frame ones, dropping some. The table shows 78,000 or so clones, with about 85% occurring only once. The sequencing sample was made of peripheral blood. Receptors originate from a human donor in a cohort sampled during active COVID-19.

The chain has TRBV19 and TRBJ1-1, with TRBD1 identical over 7 bases. V was clipped by 6 bases and J by 4 bases; unmatched bases: 5. Germline V CDR1 and CDR2: LNHDA, SQIVND (reference sequence). This CDR3 is built from 13 residues. The CDR3 region has the DNA TGTGCCAGTAGCCCGACAGGGAGCACTGAAGCTTTCTTT. It translates to CASSPTGSTEAFF.

J is TRBJ2-6 and V is TRBV6-5, with 7 bases fitting TRBD1. This CDR3 is built from 14 residues. CDR1 is MNHEY and CDR2 is SVGAGI in the germline V gene. V dropped 6 bases and J dropped 2; count of bases not matched to a gene: 1. The CDR3 coding sequence is TGTGCCAGCAGCGACAGGGCTGGGGCCAACGTCCTGACTTTC. Its protein product is CASSDRAGANVLTF.

This chain uses TRBV5-5 with TRBJ2-2; D is perhaps TRBD2 (6 bases). V lost 4 bases, J lost 3 bases, and 13 bases lay in between. The CDR3 has 15 residues. From germline, CDR1 is SGHKS and CDR2 YYEKEE (reference sequence). CDR3 DNA: TGTGCCAGCAGCCCGCGGGGTCAGGACACCGGGGAGCTGTTTTTT. It yields the protein CASSPRGQDTGELFF.

The V and J genes are TRBV24-1 and TRBJ2-5, with 7 bases aligning to TRBD2. V shed 5 bases and J 4 bases; nucleotides not matched to a gene: 9. Germline V gives CDR1 KGHDR, CDR2 SFDVKD. The CDR3 loop spans 15 amino acids. The CDR3 DNA reads TGTGCCACCAGTGCCGGGCGGGGGTTCAGAGAGACCCAGTACTTC. It yields the protein CATSAGRGFRETQYF.

This sequence joins TRBV15 and TRBJ1-6, with no clear D. Between the trimmed V and J ends, which lost 7 bases and 4 bases, there was a span of 8 bases. Germline V gives CDR1 LNHNV, CDR2 YYDKDF (reference sequence). The CDR3 spans 13 residues. CDR3: CATTESYNSPLHF. CDR3 sequence (DNA): TGTGCCACCACCGAGAGTTATAATTCACCCCTCCACTTT.

The rearrangement joins TRBV19 to TRBJ1-1, with D perhaps TRBD1 (5 bases). The V gene lost 5 bases and the J gene lost 0 bases, with 13 bases spanning the gap. Germline V gene sequence: CDR1 LNHDA, CDR2 SQIVND (reference sequence). The CDR3 is 15 residues long. As DNA, the CDR3 is TGTGCCAGTAGTCCCTTCGGGACTGTGAACACTGAAGCTTTCTTT. It encodes CASSPFGTVNTEAFF.

This chain uses TRBV14 with TRBJ2-3; D unclear. Germline CDR1 is SGHDN and CDR2 is FVKESK. V dropped 0 bases and J dropped 2 bases, with 12 bases sitting between them. The CDR3 is made up of 16 amino acids. The CDR3 region has the DNA TGTGCCAGCAGCCAAGACCGCTTGGCAACCACAGATACGCAGTATTTT. Translation: CASSQDRLATTDTQYF. Drawing the rest from reference TRBV14 and TRBJ2-3, the complete variable domain is EAGVTQFPSHSVIEKGQTVTLRCDPISGHDNLYWYRRVMGKEIKFLLHFVKESKQDESGMPNNRFLAERTGGTYSTLKVQPAELEDSGVYFCASSQDRLATTDTQYFGPGTRLTVL.

The chain employs TRBV3-1 (or the pseudogene TRBV3-2) and TRBJ2-7; TRBD1 agrees at 11 bases. There are 13 residues in the CDR3. Germline loops: CDR1 LGHDT, CDR2 YNNKEL (reference sequence). With V trimmed by 3 bases and J by 6 bases, 1 base remained unmatched. CDR3 amino acids: CASSHGQGAEQYF. Here the CDR3 DNA reads TGTGCCAGCAGCCACGGACAGGGGGCCGAGCAGTACTTC.

The rearrangement joins TRBV25-1 to TRBJ1-1; 8 bases fit TRBD1. This CDR3 is 15 amino acids long. Trimming took 3 bases from V and 4 from J; bases not matched to a gene: 7. Germline CDR1 is MGHDK and CDR2 is SYGVNS. The CDR3: CASSDRGRGVTEAFF. CDR3 bases: TGTGCCAGCAGTGACAGGGGGCGCGGCGTCACTGAAGCTTTCTTT.

This clone was counted once. J is TRBJ1-5 and V is TRBV30; no reliable D call. The germline V gene has CDR1 GTSNPN and CDR2 SVGIG (reference sequence). The CDR3 has 13 amino acids. V was cut by 3 bases and J by 5 bases, with 11 bases left in between. CDR3 nucleotide sequence: TGTGCCTGGAGCGCAGGATCCGATCAGCCCCAGCATTTT. Encoded protein: CAWSAGSDQPQHF.

The V gene is TRBV30, the J gene TRBJ1-1; D gene unclear. The germline gives CDR1 GTSNPN, CDR2 SVGIG (reference sequence). The V end was cut by 0 bases, the J end by 4 bases, with 15 bases between. The CDR3 consists of 15 residues. The DNA of the CDR3 is TGTGCCTGGAGTGTAATGGGGTTGGGAGGCACTGAAGCTTTCTTT. The encoded protein is CAWSVMGLGGTEAFF.

This rearrangement joins TRBV18 to TRBJ2-7, with 10 bases identical to TRBD1. The CDR3 is 13 amino acids. Unmatched junction bases numbered 2, after V lost 4 bases and J lost 5 bases. Germline loops: CDR1 KGHSH, CDR2 LQKENI. CDR3 coding DNA: TGTGCCAGCTCACTAGGGACAGGGGACGAGCAGTACTTC. This codes for CASSLGTGDEQYF.

Only a few counts were recorded for this clone. The rearrangement joins TRBV5-1 to TRBJ2-3; TRBD2 matches 12 bases. From germline, CDR1 is SGHRS and CDR2 YFSETQ. V was pared by 6 bases and J by 2 bases, with 4 bases of the junction left unmatched. CDR3 size: 15 residues. CDR3 protein: CASNLAGGFTDTQYF. CDR3 sequence (DNA): TGCGCCAGCAACCTAGCGGGAGGGTTCACAGATACGCAGTATTTT. The variable domain in full, completed from reference TRBV5-1 and TRBJ2-3, reads KAGVTQTPRYLIKTRGQQVTLSCSPISGHRSVSWYQQTPGQGLQFLFEYFSETQRNKGNFPGRFSGRQFSNSRSEMNVSTLELGDSALYLCASNLAGGFTDTQYFGPGTRLTVL.

This clone has only a few counts. The chain employs TRBV24-1 and TRBJ1-5; 8 bases match TRBD1. V lost 3 bases and J lost 3; bases outside the gene matches: 3. Germline assignment: CDR1 KGHDR and CDR2 SFDVKD. This CDR3 is built from 15 residues. In DNA, the CDR3 is TGTGCCACCAGTGATACTCAGGGGGCCAATCAGCCCCAGCATTTT. Translated: CATSDTQGANQPQHF.

This chain joins TRBV5-4 and TRBJ2-1; D may be TRBD1 (6 bases). V was pared by 0 bases and J by 8 bases, with 15 bases between. Germline V gene sequence: CDR1 SGHNT, CDR2 YYREEE (reference sequence). This CDR3 has 15 amino acids. The CDR3 coding sequence is TGTGCCAGCAGCTTGGCAGGGGTCTCCGGCTATGAGCAGTTCTTC. Translation: CASSLAGVSGYEQFF.

The table lists this clone with a count of one. The genes are TRBV2 and TRBJ2-1; D is uncertain. The germline V gene encodes CDR1 SNHLY and CDR2 FYNNEI. V gave up 4 bases and J gave up 0 bases, with 13 bases separating them. This CDR3 has 16 residues. Written as DNA, the CDR3 is TGTGCCAGCAGTGGCGAACGTTTTAGCTCCTACAATGAGCAGTTCTTC. Translating it yields CASSGERFSSYNEQFF.

The chain joins TRBV9 to TRBJ2-7; 8 positions agree with TRBD2. J gave up 4 bases and V 4 bases, and 7 bases lay outside the gene matches. The CDR3 runs to 14 residues. Germline CDR1 SGDLS, CDR2 YYNGEE. CDR3 coding DNA: TGTGCCAGCAGCCCGTCGGGACTAGGGTACGAGCAGTACTTC. Translated, it gives CASSPSGLGYEQYF.

This clone was seen a handful of times. The chain couples TRBV6-1 to TRBJ2-7; 8 nucleotides line up with TRBD2. The CDR3 is made up of 15 amino acids. Germline lookup yields CDR1 MNHNS and CDR2 SASEGT. V lost 3 bases and J lost 0; bases outside the gene matches: 4. This CDR3 is CASSDGAGASYEQYF. In DNA form, the CDR3 reads TGTGCCAGCAGTGATGGAGCGGGGGCCTCCTACGAGCAGTACTTC.

The rearrangement joins TRBV6-4 to TRBJ2-3, with D hard to call. The CDR3 runs 13 residues. V was shortened by 4 bases and J by 6 bases, with 11 bases between the two germline ends. Germline V gene lookup returns CDR1 MRHNA and CDR2 SNTAGT. The CDR3 sequence is CASSGDSRDTQYF. The CDR3, as DNA: TGTGCCAGCAGTGGTGACTCGAGGGATACGCAGTATTTT.

The chain uses TRBV19 and TRBJ1-1; the D is unclear. V lost 6 bases, J lost 0 bases, and 11 bases lay in between. Germline lookup yields CDR1 LNHDA and CDR2 SQIVND (reference sequence). The CDR3 extends over 14 amino acids. CDR3 sequence: CASSMRRMNTEAFF. The CDR3 DNA follows: TGTGCCAGTAGCATGCGGCGGATGAACACTGAAGCTTTCTTT.

The J gene is TRBJ2-3, the V gene TRBV7-9; the match to TRBD1 covers 10 bases. The CDR3 is 17 residues long. Germline CDR1 SEHNR, CDR2 FQNEAQ (reference sequence). The trim removed 5 bases at V and 4 bases at J, leaving 12 bases unmatched. CDR3: CASSPSHFGTGADTQYF. The CDR3 DNA follows: TGTGCCAGCAGCCCCTCTCACTTCGGGACAGGGGCAGATACGCAGTATTTT.